The T cell receptor beta chain under discussion was sequenced for a study of blood T cells in healthy people across ages. Sample-barcoded 5' priming and a J-beta primer mix drove a second PCR of 7 to 11 cycles. TCRdb passed the 5' RACE reads through MiXCR, listing each CDR3 protein once. The sample shows 1.5 million to 2 million distinct CDR3 sequences, roughly a third of them seen only once. The CDR3 runs to 13 residues. V lost 4 bases, J lost 6 bases, and 13 bases lay in between. CDR1 and CDR2 from the germline V gene are LGHDT and YNNKEL (reference sequence). This clonotype occurred many times. This receptor was taken from a woman in her twenties or thirties in good health. The sample consisted of blood. The gene calls are TRBV3-1 and TRBJ2-7, with D possibly being TRBD2 (6 bases). CDR3 loop: CASSPGLRGEQYF. The CDR3 coding sequence is TGTGCCAGCAGCCCGGGACTTCGCGGCGAGCAGTACTTC.